Presented here are 21 T cell receptor beta chains from one specimen sequenced in a study of vaccination and CD4 T cells after COVID-19. Antigens for these TCRs are unknown. Sample treatment: approximately nine-day PBMC culture with coronavirus spike peptide pools or control peptides (ViraFEST assay). Scientists ran DNA taken from cultured CD4+ T cells through the Oncomine TCR Beta short-read assay for sequencing. MiXCR was run by TCRdb on the PCR reads, yielding one entry per CDR3 protein. The sample records about 5,500 distinct CDR3 sequences, around 66% being singletons. The sequencing sample was made of CD4+ T cells from blood, cultured in vitro. Receptors were obtained from a human donor who had recovered from COVID-19.

The V and J genes are TRBV19 and TRBJ2-7, with TRBD1 identical over 7 bases. Trimming at V came to 9 bases and at J to 4 bases, leaving 6 bases not matched to a gene. Germline V CDR1 and CDR2: LNHDA, SQIVND (reference sequence). CDR3 length: 12 residues. CDR3 bases: TGTGCCAGAACCGGGACAGCTTACGAGCAGTACTTC. It codes for CARTGTAYEQYF.

The V gene is TRBV15, the J gene TRBJ1-4, with no clear D. V shed 4 bases and J shed 1 base, with 13 bases lying between them. In germline, CDR1 is LNHNV, CDR2 YYDKDF (reference sequence). CDR3 length: 16 residues. CDR3 protein: CATSKEYMGTNEKLFF. The CDR3 coding sequence is TGTGCCACCAGCAAGGAATACATGGGAACTAATGAAAAACTGTTTTTT.

The chain combines TRBV30 with TRBJ1-2; the match to TRBD1 covers 7 bases. CDR3 length: 12 amino acids. CDR1 is GTSNPN and CDR2 is SVGIG in the germline V gene (reference sequence). The trim removed 8 bases at V and 14 bases at J, leaving 17 bases unmatched. The CDR3 DNA sequence: TGTGCCGCGAAGGGGGCCCCTATATGGGCTACCTTC. Protein: CAAKGAPIWATF.

The J gene is TRBJ1-2, the V gene TRBV19; 8 bases match TRBD1. The ends lost 1 base at V and 4 bases at J; junction bases unmatched: 5. Germline V gives CDR1 LNHDA, CDR2 SQIVND (reference sequence). The CDR3 length is 15 residues. The CDR3 is CASSIVTGGLYGYTF. In DNA, the CDR3 is TGTGCCAGTAGTATAGTAACAGGGGGGCTCTATGGCTACACCTTC. Looking up the rest from reference TRBV19 and TRBJ1-2 gives the full variable domain: DGGITQSPKYLFRKEGQNVTLSCEQNLNHDAMYWYRQDPGQGLRLIYYSQIVNDFQKGDIAEGYSVSREKKESFPLTVTSAQKNPTAFYLCASSIVTGGLYGYTFGSGTRLTVV.

Within the sample, this clonotype is large. V and J are TRBV11-3 and TRBJ1-1; possibly TRBD1 for D (6 bases). The V and J ends lost 5 bases and 4 bases respectively, with 14 bases between them. The V gene's germline CDR1 is SGHNT and CDR2 YENEEA. This CDR3 spans 14 amino acids. DNA for the CDR3: TGTGCCAGCAGCCCAAGGAAGGGGGGCACTGAAGCTTTCTTT. Translation: CASSPRKGGTEAFF.

This clonotype is deemed medium-sized. This sequence joins TRBV7-6 and TRBJ2-7; D may be TRBD2 (5 bases). This CDR3 spans 14 amino acids. CDR1 is SGHVS and CDR2 is FNYEAQ in the germline V gene. Trimming cost V 2 bases and J 2 bases, with 10 bases left between them. This chain's CDR3 is CASSLIQEAYEQYF. Here the CDR3 DNA reads TGTGCCAGCAGCTTAATCCAGGAGGCCTACGAGCAGTACTTC. The whole variable domain, filled in from reference TRBV7-6 and TRBJ2-7, reads GAGVSQSPRYKVTKRGQDVALRCDPISGHVSLYWYRQALGQGPEFLTYFNYEAQQDKSGLPNDRFSAERPEGSISTLTIQRTEQRDSAMYRCASSLIQEAYEQYFGPGTRLTVT.

V and J are TRBV25-1 and TRBJ1-2; D is uncertain. The germline gives CDR1 MGHDK, CDR2 SYGVNS. CDR3 length: 11 residues. V was pared by 2 bases and J by 6 bases, with 4 bases between. CDR3 region: CASSEADGYTF. CDR3 sequence (DNA): TGTGCCAGCAGTGAAGCCGATGGCTACACCTTC.

The chain has TRBV19 and TRBJ1-5; D gene ambiguous. Trimming removed 8 bases at V and 4 bases at J, with 15 bases between. This CDR3 contains 14 residues. CDR1 is LNHDA, CDR2 SQIVND, per germline (reference sequence). In nucleotides, the CDR3 is TGTGCCAGTGGTGAGGTACAGCCAAATCAGCCCCAGCATTTT. Its protein product is CASGEVQPNQPQHF.

The chain recombines TRBV7-2 with TRBJ2-5, with a possible D match to TRBD1 (6 bases). CDR1 and CDR2 from the germline V gene are SGHTA and FQGNSA. Trimming took 7 bases from V and 4 from J, leaving 13 bases between them. The CDR3 loop spans 13 amino acids. As DNA, the CDR3 is TGTGCCAGCACCCGAGGGGGTTCAGAGACCCAGTACTTC. It yields the protein CASTRGGSETQYF.

The CDR3 DNA is TGCAGTGCCGCACCGGGACTAGCGGACCAAGAGACCCAGTACTTC. It encodes CSAAPGLADQETQYF. The J gene is TRBJ2-5, the V gene TRBV20-1, with 11 bases that match TRBD2. V lost 6 bases, J lost 0 bases, and 6 bases stayed unmatched. The CDR3 has 15 amino acids. Germline loops: CDR1 DFQATT, CDR2 SNEGSKA (reference sequence).

The CDR3 DNA follows: TGTGCCAGCAGCCAAGGCGGGGGGTTCACTGAAGCTTTCTTT. It yields the protein CASSQGGGFTEAFF. This chain uses TRBV7-9 with TRBJ1-1; tentative D call: TRBD1 (5 bases). Trimming took 5 bases from V and 4 from J, leaving 14 bases between them. Germline loops: CDR1 SEHNR, CDR2 FQNEAQ (reference sequence). The CDR3 extends over 14 amino acids.

The J gene is TRBJ1-1, the V gene TRBV12-3 or TRBV12-4; no clear D. Trimming took 3 bases from V and 2 from J, leaving 16 bases between them. This CDR3 is 16 amino acids long. The CDR3 region has the DNA TGTGCCAGCAGTTTTGGCCAGGCCCACCTCAACACTGAAGCTTTCTTT. Translation gives CASSFGQAHLNTEAFF.

The chain employs TRBV20-1 and TRBJ2-7; D is possibly TRBD1 (6 bases). The CDR3 is 13 amino acids. Trimming stripped 1 base from V and 1 base from J, with 8 bases between. Germline V gene sequence: CDR1 DFQATT, CDR2 SNEGSKA (reference sequence). CDR3 loop: CSARVGGSYEQYF. The CDR3 bases are TGCAGTGCTAGAGTAGGGGGATCCTACGAGCAGTACTTC.

This rearrangement joins TRBV11-3 to TRBJ2-5; D is possibly TRBD2 (5 bases). Germline V gives CDR1 SGHNT, CDR2 YENEEA. Deletions cut 0 bases from V and 4 bases from J, with 9 bases between. This CDR3 spans 14 amino acids. DNA of the CDR3: TGTGCCAGCAGCTTAGATCTAAGCGGAGAGACCCAGTACTTC. It translates to CASSLDLSGETQYF. Full variable domain (remainder filled in from reference TRBV11-3 and TRBJ2-5): EAGVVQSPRYKIIEKKQPVAFWCNPISGHNTLYWYLQNLGQGPELLIRYENEEAVDDSQLPKDRFSAERLKGVDSTLKIQPAELGDSAVYLCASSLDLSGETQYFGPGTRLLVL.

The chain is built from TRBV19 and TRBJ1-4; tentatively, D is TRBD1 (6 bases). V shed 2 bases and J shed 8 bases, with 12 bases lying between them. CDR3 length: 14 residues. Germline loops: CDR1 LNHDA, CDR2 SQIVND (reference sequence). The chain's CDR3 is CASSISGGREKLFF. The CDR3 nucleotides read TGTGCCAGTAGTATATCCGGGGGCAGGGAAAAACTGTTTTTT.

The chain carries TRBV15 and TRBJ2-1; 9 bases map to TRBD2. With V trimmed by 0 bases and J by 5 bases, 8 bases remained unmatched. The length of the CDR3 is 17 residues. In germline, CDR1 is LNHNV, CDR2 YYDKDF (reference sequence). The DNA for the CDR3 is TGTGCCACCAGCAGAGATAGAACGGCTAGCGGGAACAATGAGCAGTTCTTC. Translated, it gives CATSRDRTASGNNEQFF.

This clonotype appeared a few times. The gene calls are TRBV20-1 and TRBJ1-6, with D hard to call. V lost 0 bases to trimming and J lost 0 bases, with 6 bases between them. This CDR3 spans 15 amino acids. From germline, CDR1 is DFQATT and CDR2 SNEGSKA (reference sequence). The CDR3 region is CSAREGSSYNSPLHF. CDR3 bases: TGCAGTGCTAGAGAAGGGAGCTCCTATAATTCACCCCTCCACTTT.

V is TRBV27 and J is TRBJ2-5; TRBD1 might be the D (5 bases). CDR1 is MNHEY, CDR2 SMNVEV, per germline (reference sequence). CDR3 length: 12 amino acids. V gave up 6 bases and J gave up 2 bases, with 7 bases separating them. The CDR3 DNA reads as TGTGCCAGCAGAGGGGTACAAGAGACCCAGTACTTC. Its translation: CASRGVQETQYF.

The DNA of the CDR3 is TGTGCCAGCAGTCCCCCAGGGGTGAGTCTGACCTACGAGCAGTACTTC. Translated: CASSPPGVSLTYEQYF. J is TRBJ2-7 and V is TRBV27; TRBD1 might be the D (6 bases). Germline-derived CDR1 and CDR2 are MNHEY and SMNVEV (reference sequence). The CDR3 covers 16 residues. V lost 5 bases, J lost 2 bases, and 19 bases lay in between.

The rearrangement joins TRBV20-1 to TRBJ1-2; maybe TRBD1 (6 bases). Germline V gene data show CDR1 as DFQATT and CDR2 as SNEGSKA (reference sequence). The length of the CDR3 is 15 residues. V lost 6 bases and J lost 1, with 18 bases in between. CDR3 coding DNA: TGCAGTGCCGTCACCCAGAACAGGGATAACTATGGCTACACCTTC. Translated, it gives CSAVTQNRDNYGYTF.

In DNA form, the CDR3 reads TGTGCCAGCAGCTCAAGAAGGGATCTGACTGAAGCTTTCTTT. It encodes CASSSRRDLTEAFF. This chain connects TRBV7-2 to TRBJ1-1; D is uncertain. Germline lookup yields CDR1 SGHTA and CDR2 FQGNSA. Trimming removed 4 bases at V and 5 bases at J, with 14 bases between. CDR3 length equals 14 residues.